The 17 T cell receptor beta chains listed next were all sequenced from one sample in a study of radiation and T cells in renal cell carcinoma. Using immunoSEQ multiplex PCR, the repertoire was profiled, and TCRdb retains in-frame clones only, with some absent. Of 150,000 or so clones listed, 88% are singletons. Described time point: blood 4 weeks post-SBRT, at nephrectomy. Noted treatment: 15 Gy SBRT to primary tumor, nephrectomy 4 weeks later. The material sequenced was blood, taken from a patient whose treatment included radiotherapy and nephrectomy. The source is a woman in her forties or fifties with renal cell carcinoma.

J is TRBJ1-1 and V is TRBV30, with TRBD1 matching 8 bases. With 6 bases clipped from V and 2 bases from J, the junction kept 5 bases outside the gene matches. CDR1 is GTSNPN and CDR2 is SVGIG in the germline V gene (reference sequence). CDR3 length: 13 amino acids. This CDR3 reads CACRDRGNTEAFF. CDR3 DNA: TGTGCCTGCCGTGACAGGGGCAACACTGAAGCTTTCTTT. Full variable domain (outside the CDR3, taken from reference TRBV30 and TRBJ1-1): SQTIHQWPATLVQPVGSPLSLECTVEGTSNPNLYWYRQAAGRGLQLLFYSVGIGQISSEVPQNLSASRPQDRQFILSSKKLLLSDSGFYLCACRDRGNTEAFFGQGTRLTVV.

V is TRBV7-2 and J is TRBJ2-1; TRBD1 matches 10 bases. Unmatched junction bases numbered 6, after V lost 7 bases and J lost 6 bases. CDR3 length: 14 residues. CDR1 SGHTA and CDR2 FQGNSA come from the germline V gene. CDR3 nucleotides: TGTGCCAGCACCCCGGGACAGGGGATCAATGAGCAGTTCTTC. Translating it yields CASTPGQGINEQFF.

The chain is built from TRBV5-4 and TRBJ2-7; D not resolved. Trimming stripped 4 bases from V and 2 bases from J, with 16 bases between. The CDR3 covers 15 residues. From germline, CDR1 is SGHNT and CDR2 YYREEE (reference sequence). CDR3 sequence (DNA): TGTGCCAGCAGCCTACCAATGGCGGCTACCTACGAGCAGTACTTC. Its translation is CASSLPMAATYEQYF.

The rearrangement joins TRBV30 to TRBJ1-3; no definite D call. The CDR3 extends over 13 amino acids. The germline gives CDR1 GTSNPN, CDR2 SVGIG (reference sequence). V lost 3 bases, J lost 0 bases, and 6 bases lay in between. CDR3 DNA sequence: TGTGCCTGGAGCATGAGCTCTGGAAACACCATATATTTT. Translation: CAWSMSSGNTIYF.

The chain has TRBV7-3 and TRBJ2-2, with 9 bases that match TRBD1. The germline V gene has CDR1 SGHTA and CDR2 FQGTGA. V was clipped by 4 bases and J by 4 bases; unmatched bases: 4. This CDR3 comprises 15 residues. This chain's CDR3 is CASSSGTGSTGELFF. Written as DNA, the CDR3 is TGTGCCAGCAGCTCCGGGACAGGGAGCACCGGGGAGCTGTTTTTT.

The chain links TRBV5-6 to TRBJ2-1; 9 nucleotides align to TRBD1. V shed 4 bases, J shed 4 bases, and the junction held 6 bases outside the gene matches. Germline CDR1 is SGHDT and CDR2 is YYEEEE. This CDR3 comprises 15 residues. The CDR3: CASSEGQGMYNEQFF. The CDR3 DNA follows: TGTGCCAGCAGCGAAGGACAGGGGATGTACAATGAGCAGTTCTTC. Full variable domain (rest looked up from reference TRBV5-6 and TRBJ2-1): DAGVTQSPTHLIKTRGQQVTLRCSPKSGHDTVSWYQQALGQGPQFIFQYYEEEERQRGNFPDRFSGHQFPNYSSELNVNALLLGDSALYLCASSEGQGMYNEQFFGPGTRLTVL.

This clone appeared a few times. The chain recombines TRBV14 with TRBJ2-1, with D unclear. Germline CDR1 reads SGHDN; CDR2 reads FVKESK. This CDR3 comprises 14 residues. V lost 1 base to trimming and J lost 6 bases, with 10 bases between them. The CDR3 reads CASSQVQWGNEQFF. In nucleotides, the CDR3 is TGTGCCAGCAGCCAAGTACAGTGGGGCAATGAGCAGTTCTTC.

The rearrangement joins TRBV6-6 to TRBJ1-2; TRBD1 matches 7 bases. The trim removed 6 bases at V and 3 bases at J, leaving 1 base unmatched. Germline CDR1 reads MNHNY; CDR2 reads SVGAGI (reference sequence). The CDR3 length is 12 residues. CDR3 sequence: CASSGTDYGYTF. The CDR3, as DNA: TGTGCCAGCAGCGGGACAGACTATGGCTACACCTTC.

This clone is medium-sized in the sample. The chain uses TRBV7-9 and TRBJ1-2; 7 nucleotides match TRBD1. The CDR3 is 14 amino acids. V was clipped by 0 bases and J by 7 bases; unmatched bases: 5. Germline loops: CDR1 SEHNR, CDR2 FQNEAQ (reference sequence). The CDR3: CASSLAGQGVGYTF. The CDR3 coding sequence is TGTGCCAGCAGCTTAGCGGGGCAGGGGGTTGGCTACACCTTC.

The chain couples TRBV9 to TRBJ2-1, with 8 bases matching TRBD2. The J segment lost 10 bases and the V segment lost 5 bases, leaving 5 bases of the junction unmatched. Germline V gene lookup returns CDR1 SGDLS and CDR2 YYNGEE. The CDR3 totals 12 residues. The CDR3 spells CASREIAGEQFF. CDR3 nucleotide sequence: TGTGCCAGCAGGGAAATAGCGGGGGAGCAGTTCTTC.

The chain is built from TRBV10-2 and TRBJ1-2; D gene unclear. With 2 bases removed from V and 4 bases from J, the gap between germline ends came to 14 bases. The CDR3 has 15 residues. Germline CDR1 and CDR2: WSHSY and SAAADI. The DNA of the CDR3 is TGCGCCAGCAGTGAGAGCGGTCTCCAAGCCTATGGCTACACCTTC. Translation: CASSESGLQAYGYTF.

V is TRBV2 and J is TRBJ1-5, with 9 bases matching TRBD1. The CDR3 totals 16 residues. Per germline, CDR1 SNHLY and CDR2 FYNNEI. The V segment lost 5 bases and the J segment 6 bases; nucleotides outside the gene matches: 11. DNA of the CDR3: TGTGCCAGCAGTTCTAGGGACAGGGTATCAGGTCAGCCCCAGCATTTT. It specifies CASSSRDRVSGQPQHF.

This clone was observed a single time. This chain links TRBV29-1 with TRBJ1-4; TRBD1 matches at 8 bases. The CDR3 runs to 12 residues. V gave up 6 bases and J gave up 8 bases; unmatched junction bases: 5. Germline CDR1 and CDR2: SQVTM and ANQGSEA. CDR3 amino acids: CSVDRGEEKLFF. The CDR3 nucleotides are TGCAGCGTAGACAGGGGCGAGGAAAAACTGTTTTTT.

The CDR3 protein is CASSDSAGGGTEAFF. Written as DNA, the CDR3 is TGTGCCAGCAGTGACTCGGCAGGGGGGGGGACTGAAGCTTTCTTT. The V gene is TRBV6-4, the J gene TRBJ1-1; 7 bases are shared with TRBD1. Germline CDR1 is MRHNA and CDR2 is SNTAGT. V shed 0 bases, J shed 5 bases, and the junction held 6 bases outside the gene matches. The CDR3 loop spans 15 amino acids.

The chain has TRBV7-9 and TRBJ1-5, with D possibly matching TRBD1 (5 bases). CDR1 is SEHNR and CDR2 is FQNEAQ in the germline V gene (reference sequence). Between the trimmed V and J ends, which lost 3 bases and 3 bases, there was a span of 12 bases. CDR3 size: 15 residues. The CDR3 DNA reads as TGTGCCAGCAGCTTCGCCGGGGCGGACAATCAGCCCCAGCATTTT. Amino acids: CASSFAGADNQPQHF.

This chain's CDR3 is CASYGKQPKNNYGYTF. CDR3 coding DNA: TGTGCCAGTTACGGGAAACAACCTAAGAATAACTATGGCTACACCTTC. The chain uses TRBV19 and TRBJ1-2; D remains unclear. This CDR3 is 16 amino acids long. Deletions cut 8 bases from V and 1 base from J, with 20 bases between. The germline CDR1 and CDR2 sequences are LNHDA and SQIVND (reference sequence).

The V call is TRBV1, the J call TRBJ2-1; the D segment call TRBD2 is taken from the table without a DNA check. TRBV1 is flagged as a pseudogene. CDR3 size: 16 residues. The CDR3 here is CTSPRGKRGAYNEQFF. The CDR3 nucleotides are TGCACCAGCCCCCGCGGCAAGCGGGGGGCCTACAATGAGCAGTTCTTC.